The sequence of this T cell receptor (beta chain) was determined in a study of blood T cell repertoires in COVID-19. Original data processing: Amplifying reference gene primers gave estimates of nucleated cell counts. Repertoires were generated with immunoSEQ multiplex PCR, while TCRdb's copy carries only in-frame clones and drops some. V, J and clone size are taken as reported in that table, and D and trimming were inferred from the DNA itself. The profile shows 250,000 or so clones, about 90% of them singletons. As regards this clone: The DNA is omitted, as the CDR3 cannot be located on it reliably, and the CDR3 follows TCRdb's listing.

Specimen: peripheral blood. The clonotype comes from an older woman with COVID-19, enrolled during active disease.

This CDR3 is CASTSDRYGNTIYF. The V and J genes are TRBV19 and TRBJ1-3; TRBD1 is the table's D call and was not checked against the DNA. Germline CDR1 and CDR2: LNHDA and SQIVND (reference sequence). 14 amino acids form the CDR3, both terminal residues included.